The sample holds many counts of the clone carrying this TCR beta chain. Its matching antigen is unknown. The CDR3 runs 14 residues. Germline trimming cut 4 bases from V and 10 bases from J; bases unmatched to any gene: 9. From germline, CDR1 is SGHNT and CDR2 YYREEE (reference sequence). With a J-beta primer mix and a sample-barcoded 5' primer, a second PCR ran about 7 to 11 cycles. TCRdb re-derived calls from the 5' RACE reads in MiXCR, one entry per CDR3 protein. The sample yields over 550,000 distinct CDR3 sequences, around 31% seen once. The data are from a study of blood T cells in healthy people across ages. The study, taken as a whole, reports: Expanded clonotype shifts may have been confounded, as the donors had an unknown CMV status. As naive T cell percentage varied, TCR beta diversity correlated strongly with it. Roughly linear age-related decline in beta diversity appeared, significant by age about 40.

The chain recombines TRBV5-4 with TRBJ2-1; TRBD1 matches 9 bases. This clonotype was sampled from a woman over 75 in good health. The material sequenced was blood. The CDR3 sequence is CASSLRTGVGEQFF. The CDR3 DNA reads TGTGCCAGCAGCCTCCGGACAGGGGTGGGCGAGCAGTTCTTC.